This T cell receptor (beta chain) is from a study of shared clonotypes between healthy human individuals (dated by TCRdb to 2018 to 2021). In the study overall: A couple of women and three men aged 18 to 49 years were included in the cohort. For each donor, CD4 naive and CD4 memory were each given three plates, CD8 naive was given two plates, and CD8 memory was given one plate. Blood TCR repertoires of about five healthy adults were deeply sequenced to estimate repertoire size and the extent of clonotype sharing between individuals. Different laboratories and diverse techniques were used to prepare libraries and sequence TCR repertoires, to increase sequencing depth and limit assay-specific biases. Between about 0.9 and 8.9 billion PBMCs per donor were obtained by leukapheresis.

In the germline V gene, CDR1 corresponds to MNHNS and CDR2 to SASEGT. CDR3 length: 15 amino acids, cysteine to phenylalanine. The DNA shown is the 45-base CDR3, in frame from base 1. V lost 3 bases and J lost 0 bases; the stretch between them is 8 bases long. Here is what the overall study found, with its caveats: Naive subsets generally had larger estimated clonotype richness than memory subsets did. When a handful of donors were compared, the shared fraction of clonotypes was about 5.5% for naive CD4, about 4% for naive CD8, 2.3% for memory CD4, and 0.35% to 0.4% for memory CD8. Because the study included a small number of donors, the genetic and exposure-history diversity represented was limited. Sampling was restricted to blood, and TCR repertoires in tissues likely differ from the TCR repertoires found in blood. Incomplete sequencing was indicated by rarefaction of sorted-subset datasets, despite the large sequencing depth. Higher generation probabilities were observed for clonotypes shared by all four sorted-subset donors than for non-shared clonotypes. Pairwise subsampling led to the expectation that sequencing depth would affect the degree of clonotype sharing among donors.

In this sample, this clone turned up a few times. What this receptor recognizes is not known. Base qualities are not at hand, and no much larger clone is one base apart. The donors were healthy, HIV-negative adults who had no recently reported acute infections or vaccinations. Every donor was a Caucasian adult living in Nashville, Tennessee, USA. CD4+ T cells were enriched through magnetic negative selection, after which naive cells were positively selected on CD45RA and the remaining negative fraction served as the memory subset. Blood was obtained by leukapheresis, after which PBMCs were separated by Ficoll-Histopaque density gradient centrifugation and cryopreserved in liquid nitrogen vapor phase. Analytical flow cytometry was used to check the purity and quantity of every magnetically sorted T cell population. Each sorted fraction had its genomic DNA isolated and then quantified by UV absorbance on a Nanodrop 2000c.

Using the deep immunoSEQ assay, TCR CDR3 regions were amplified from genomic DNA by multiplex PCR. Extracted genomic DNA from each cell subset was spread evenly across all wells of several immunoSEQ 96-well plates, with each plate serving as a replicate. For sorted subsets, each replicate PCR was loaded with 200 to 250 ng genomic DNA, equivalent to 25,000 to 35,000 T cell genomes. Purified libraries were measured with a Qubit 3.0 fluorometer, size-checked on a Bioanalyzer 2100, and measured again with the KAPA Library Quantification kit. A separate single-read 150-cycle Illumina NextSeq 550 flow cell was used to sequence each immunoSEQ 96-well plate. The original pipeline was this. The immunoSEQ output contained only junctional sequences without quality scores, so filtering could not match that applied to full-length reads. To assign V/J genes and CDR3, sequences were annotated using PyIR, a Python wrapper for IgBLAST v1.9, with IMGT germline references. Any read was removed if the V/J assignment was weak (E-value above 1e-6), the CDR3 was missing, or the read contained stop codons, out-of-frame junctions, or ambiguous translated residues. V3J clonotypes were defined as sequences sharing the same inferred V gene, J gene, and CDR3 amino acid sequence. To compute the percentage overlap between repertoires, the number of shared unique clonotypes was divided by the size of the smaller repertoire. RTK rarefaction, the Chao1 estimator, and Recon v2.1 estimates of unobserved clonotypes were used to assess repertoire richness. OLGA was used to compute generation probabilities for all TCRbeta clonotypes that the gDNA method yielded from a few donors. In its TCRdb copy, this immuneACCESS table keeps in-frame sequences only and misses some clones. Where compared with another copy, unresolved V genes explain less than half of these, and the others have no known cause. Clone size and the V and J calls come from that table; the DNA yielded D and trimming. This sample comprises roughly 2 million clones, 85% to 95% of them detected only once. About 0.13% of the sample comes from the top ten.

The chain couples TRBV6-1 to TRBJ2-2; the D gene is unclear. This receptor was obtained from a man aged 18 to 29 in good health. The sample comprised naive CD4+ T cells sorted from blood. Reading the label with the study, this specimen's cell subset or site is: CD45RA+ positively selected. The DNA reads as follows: TGTGCCAGCAGTGACAAGGGTACGAACACCGGGGAGCTGTTTTTT. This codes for CASSDKGTNTGELFF.